These T cell receptor beta chains were read from a single sample in a study of blood T cell repertoires in COVID-19. Method: immunoSEQ multiplex PCR; TCRdb's copy keeps in-frame clones and lacks some. The sample lists approximately 360,000 clones; 90% were seen once. Sequences were obtained from peripheral blood. All receptors come from a man younger than 30 with active or convalescent COVID-19. Each CDR3 is given with its conserved first and last residue. The order of the fields is D gene, clone size, J gene, V gene, CDR3 DNA, CDR3 protein. A D gene is named only where the DNA matches it firmly. The size entry is marked missing in some rows and otherwise reads once, few, many or a size class.

>TRBD2|-|TRBJ2-5|TRBV10-1
TGCGCCAGCAAAACTAGCGGGAGCCAAGAGACCCAGTACTTC
CASKTSGSQETQYF
>-|-|TRBJ2-7|TRBV23-1
TGCGCCAGCACTCGGGTGGCGGGAATCCCCGGTTGGCGGGCCCCCTACGAGCAGTACTTC
CASTRVAGIPGWRAPYEQYF
>-|-|TRBJ2-2|TRBV9
TGTGCCAGCAGCGTAGTCTCGCAGACCGGGGAGCTGTTTTTT
CASSVVSQTGELFF
>-|-|TRBJ1-4|TRBV2
TGTGCCACGACGGGGGGGGCTAGGGAAAAACTGTTTTTT
CATTGGAREKLFF
>-|-|TRBJ1-5|TRBV27
TGTGCCAGCAGTGGGGGGTCTGGGGGCAATCAGCCCCAGCATTTT
CASSGGSGGNQPQHF
>-|-|TRBJ1-1|TRBV2
TGTGCCAGCAGTGATAGGGGAACGAACACTGAAGCTTTCTTT
CASSDRGTNTEAFF
>-|once|TRBJ1-5|TRBV18
TGTGCCAGCTCACCACCCGGAGGGAGCAATCAGCCCCAGCATTTT
CASSPPGGSNQPQHF
>-|-|TRBJ1-5|TRBV15
TGTGCCACCAGCAGAGAAATAACTAGGACAGACTATAGCAATCAGCCCCAGCATTTT
CATSREITRTDYSNQPQHF
>TRBD2|-|TRBJ2-7|TRBV24-1
TGTGCCACCAGTTTTGGCGGGAGGCCCGAGGAGCAGTACTTC
CATSFGGRPEEQYF
>-|-|TRBJ1-2|TRBV4-2
TGTGCCACCTACGAATTGACAGCGAAAGGTGGGGGCTACACCTTC
CATYELTAKGGGYTF
>-|-|TRBJ1-1|TRBV9
TGTGCCAGCAGCGTAAGGGGGACATCGAACACTGAAGCTTTCTTT
CASSVRGTSNTEAFF
>TRBD1|-|TRBJ1-2|TRBV2
TGTGCCAGCAGTGAGGGACAGCCCCGGCGGGGCTACACCTTC
CASSEGQPRRGYTF
>TRBD1|-|TRBJ1-5|TRBV27
TGTGCCAGCAGGTGGACAGGTGGTGGGCAGCCCCAGCATTTT
CASRWTGGGQPQHF
>-|-|TRBJ1-1|TRBV15
TGTGCCACCAGCCCCAGGGGCACTGAAGCTTTCTTT
CATSPRGTEAFF
>-|-|TRBJ2-5|TRBV7-2
TGTGCCAGCAGCCCCATCGGGGGAGGAGAGACCCAGTACTTC
CASSPIGGGETQYF
>-|-|TRBJ1-1|TRBV5-1
TGCGCCAGCAGCTTCCGGGTGTTGACTGAAGCTTTCTTT
CASSFRVLTEAFF
>-|-|TRBJ1-3|TRBV9
TGTGCCAGCAGCGTAGGTTCGGGGGTTGGAAACACCATATATTTT
CASSVGSGVGNTIYF
>-|-|TRBJ2-2|TRBV5-1
TGCGCCAGCAGCTTGGCCCAGCGAACCTGGGCCGGGGAGCTGTTTTTT
CASSLAQRTWAGELFF